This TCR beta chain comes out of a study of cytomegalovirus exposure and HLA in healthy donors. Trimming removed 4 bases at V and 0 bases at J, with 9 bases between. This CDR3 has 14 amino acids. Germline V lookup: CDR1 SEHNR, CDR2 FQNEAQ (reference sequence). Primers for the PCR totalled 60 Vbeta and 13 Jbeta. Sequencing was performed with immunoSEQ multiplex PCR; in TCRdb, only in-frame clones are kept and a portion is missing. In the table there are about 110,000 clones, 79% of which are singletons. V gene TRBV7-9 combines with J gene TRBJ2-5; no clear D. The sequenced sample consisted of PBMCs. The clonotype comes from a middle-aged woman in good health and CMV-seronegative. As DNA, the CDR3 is TGTGCCAGCAGCTCCGACTCGTACCAAGAGACCCAGTACTTC. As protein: CASSSDSYQETQYF. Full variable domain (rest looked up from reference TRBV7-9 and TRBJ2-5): DTGVSQNPRHKITKRGQNVTFRCDPISEHNRLYWYRQTLGQGPEFLTYFQNEAQLEKSRLLSDRFSAERPKGSFSTLEIQRTEQGDSAMYLCASSSDSYQETQYFGPGTRLLVL.